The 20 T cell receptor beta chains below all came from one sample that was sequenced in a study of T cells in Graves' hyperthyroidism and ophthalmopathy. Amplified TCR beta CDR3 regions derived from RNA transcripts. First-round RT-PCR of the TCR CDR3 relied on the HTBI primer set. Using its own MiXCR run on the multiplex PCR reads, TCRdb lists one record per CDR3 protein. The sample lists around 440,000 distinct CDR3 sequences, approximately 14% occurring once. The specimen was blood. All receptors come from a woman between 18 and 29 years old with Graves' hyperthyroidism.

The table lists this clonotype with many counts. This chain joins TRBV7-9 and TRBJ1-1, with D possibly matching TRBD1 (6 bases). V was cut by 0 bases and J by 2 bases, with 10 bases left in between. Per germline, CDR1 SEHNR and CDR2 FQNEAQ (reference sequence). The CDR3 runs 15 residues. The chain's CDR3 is CASSLALDSNTEAFF. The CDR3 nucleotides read TGTGCCAGCAGCTTAGCCCTGGACAGTAACACTGAAGCTTTCTTT.

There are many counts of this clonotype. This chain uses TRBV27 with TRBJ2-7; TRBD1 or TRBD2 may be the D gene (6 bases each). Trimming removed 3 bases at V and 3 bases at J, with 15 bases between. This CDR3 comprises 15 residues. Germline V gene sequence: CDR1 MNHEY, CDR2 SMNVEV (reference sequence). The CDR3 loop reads CASSFNAGHNYEQYF. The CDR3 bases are TGTGCCAGCAGTTTTAATGCGGGACACAACTACGAGCAGTACTTC.

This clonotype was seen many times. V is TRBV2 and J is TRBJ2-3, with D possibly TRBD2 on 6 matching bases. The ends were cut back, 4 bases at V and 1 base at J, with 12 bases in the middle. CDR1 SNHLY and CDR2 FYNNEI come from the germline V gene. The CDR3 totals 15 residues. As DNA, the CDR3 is TGTGCCAGCAGTGGACTAGAAAGGGGCACAGATACGCAGTATTTT. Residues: CASSGLERGTDTQYF.

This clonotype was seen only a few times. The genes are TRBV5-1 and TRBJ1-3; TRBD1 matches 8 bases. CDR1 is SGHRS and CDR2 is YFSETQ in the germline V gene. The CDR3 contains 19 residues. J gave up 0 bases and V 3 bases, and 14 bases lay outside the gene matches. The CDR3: CASSYIGTGYPSSGNTIYF. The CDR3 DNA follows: TGCGCCAGCAGCTACATCGGGACAGGTTATCCCAGCTCTGGAAACACCATATATTTT.

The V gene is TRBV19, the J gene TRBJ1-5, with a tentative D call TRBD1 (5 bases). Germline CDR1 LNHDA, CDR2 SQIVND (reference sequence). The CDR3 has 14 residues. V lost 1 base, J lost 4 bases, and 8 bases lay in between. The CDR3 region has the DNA TGTGCCAGTAGTATAGGGCCAGGGAATCAGCCCCAGCATTTT. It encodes CASSIGPGNQPQHF.

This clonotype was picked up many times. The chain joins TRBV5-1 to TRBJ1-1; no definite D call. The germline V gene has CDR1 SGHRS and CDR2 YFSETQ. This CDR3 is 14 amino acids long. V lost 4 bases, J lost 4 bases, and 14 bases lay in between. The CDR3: CASSPWTEITEAFF. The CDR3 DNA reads TGCGCCAGCAGCCCATGGACGGAGATCACTGAAGCTTTCTTT.

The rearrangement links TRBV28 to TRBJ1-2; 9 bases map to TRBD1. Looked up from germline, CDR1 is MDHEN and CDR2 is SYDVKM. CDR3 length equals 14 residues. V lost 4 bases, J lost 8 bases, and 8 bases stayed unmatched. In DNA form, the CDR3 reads TGTGCCAGCAGTTACCGGGACAGGGTTTACGGCTACACCTTC. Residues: CASSYRDRVYGYTF.

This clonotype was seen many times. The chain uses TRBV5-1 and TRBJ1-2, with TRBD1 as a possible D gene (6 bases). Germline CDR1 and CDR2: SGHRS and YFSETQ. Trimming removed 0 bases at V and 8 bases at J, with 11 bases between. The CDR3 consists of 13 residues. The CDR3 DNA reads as TGCGCCAGCAGCTTGGGACAGGCGCGGGGCTACACCTTC. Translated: CASSLGQARGYTF. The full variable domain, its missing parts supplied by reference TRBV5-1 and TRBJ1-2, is KAGVTQTPRYLIKTRGQQVTLSCSPISGHRSVSWYQQTPGQGLQFLFEYFSETQRNKGNFPGRFSGRQFSNSRSEMNVSTLELGDSALYLCASSLGQARGYTFGSGTRLTVV.

CDR3 sequence: CASRVGQGHQPQHF. CDR3 nucleotides: TGTGCCAGCAGGGTAGGGCAGGGGCATCAGCCCCAGCATTTT. The V gene is TRBV28, the J gene TRBJ1-5, with TRBD1 as a possible D gene (6 bases). The V gene lost 6 bases and the J gene lost 5 bases, with 14 bases spanning the gap. The CDR3 length is 14 residues. The V gene's germline CDR1 is MDHEN and CDR2 SYDVKM.

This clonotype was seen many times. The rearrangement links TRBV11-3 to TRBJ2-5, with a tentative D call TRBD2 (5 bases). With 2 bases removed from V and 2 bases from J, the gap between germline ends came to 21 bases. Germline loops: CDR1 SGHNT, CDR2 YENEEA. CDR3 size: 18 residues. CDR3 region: CASSLKPPLAGLQETQYF. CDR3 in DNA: TGTGCCAGCAGCTTAAAGCCTCCGCTGGCGGGTTTACAAGAGACCCAGTACTTC.

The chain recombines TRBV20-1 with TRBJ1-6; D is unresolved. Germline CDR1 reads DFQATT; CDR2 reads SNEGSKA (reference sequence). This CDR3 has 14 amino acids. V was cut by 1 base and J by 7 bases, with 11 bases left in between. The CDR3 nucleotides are TGCAGTGCTAGAGGGCCAGGCCCCAATTCACCCCTCCACTTT. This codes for CSARGPGPNSPLHF.

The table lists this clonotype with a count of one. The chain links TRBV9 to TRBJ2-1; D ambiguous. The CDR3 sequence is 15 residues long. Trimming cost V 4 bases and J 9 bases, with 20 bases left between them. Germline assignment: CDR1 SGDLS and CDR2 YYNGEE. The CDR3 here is CASSTRISKSGEQFF. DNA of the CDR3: TGTGCCAGCAGCACCCGGATCTCAAAGTCGGGTGAGCAGTTCTTC.

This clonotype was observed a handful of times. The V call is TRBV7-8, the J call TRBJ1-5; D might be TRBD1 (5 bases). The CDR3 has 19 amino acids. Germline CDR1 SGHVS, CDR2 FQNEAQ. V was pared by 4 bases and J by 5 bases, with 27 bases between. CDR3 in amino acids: CASSSSVQGEEFTYQPQHF. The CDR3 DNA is TGTGCCAGCAGCTCCTCGGTTCAGGGTGAGGAGTTTACTTATCAGCCCCAGCATTTT. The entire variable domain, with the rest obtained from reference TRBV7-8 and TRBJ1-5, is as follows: GAGVSQSPRYKVAKRGQDVALRCDPISGHVSLFWYQQALGQGPEFLTYFQNEAQLDKSGLPSDRFFAERPEGSVSTLKIQRTQQEDSAVYLCASSSSVQGEEFTYQPQHFGDGTRLSIL.

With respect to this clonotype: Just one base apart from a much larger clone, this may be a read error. The chain's CDR3 is CASSLATGPGGYTF. The DNA of the CDR3 is TGCGCCAGCAGCTTGGCGACAGGCCCGGGAGGCTACACCTTC. This rearrangement joins TRBV5-1 to TRBJ1-2; a possible D gene is TRBD1 (6 bases). V lost 0 bases to trimming and J lost 8 bases, with 14 bases between them. The CDR3 contains 14 residues. From germline, CDR1 is SGHRS and CDR2 YFSETQ.

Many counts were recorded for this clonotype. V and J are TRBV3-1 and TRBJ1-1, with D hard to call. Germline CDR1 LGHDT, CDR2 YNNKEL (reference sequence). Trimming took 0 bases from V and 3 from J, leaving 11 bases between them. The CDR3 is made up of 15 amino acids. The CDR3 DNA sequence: TGTGCCAGCAGCCAAGAAGGCAGACCTCACACTGAAGCTTTCTTT. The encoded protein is CASSQEGRPHTEAFF. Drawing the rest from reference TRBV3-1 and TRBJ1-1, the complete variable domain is DTAVSQTPKYLVTQMGNDKSIKCEQNLGHDTMYWYKQDSKKFLKIMFSYNNKELIINETVPNRFSPKSPDKAHLNLHINSLELGDSAVYFCASSQEGRPHTEAFFGQGTRLTVV.

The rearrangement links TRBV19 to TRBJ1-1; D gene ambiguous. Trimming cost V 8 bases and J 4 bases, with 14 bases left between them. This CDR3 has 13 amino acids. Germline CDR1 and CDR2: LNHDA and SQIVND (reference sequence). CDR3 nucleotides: TGTGCCAGTCGTGAGAGCTGGGGCACTGAAGCTTTCTTT. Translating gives CASRESWGTEAFF.

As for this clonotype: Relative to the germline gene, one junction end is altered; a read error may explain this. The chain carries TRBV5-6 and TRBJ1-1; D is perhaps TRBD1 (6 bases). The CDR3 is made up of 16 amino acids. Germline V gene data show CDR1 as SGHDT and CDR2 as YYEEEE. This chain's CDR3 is CDSSLEGGALNTEAFF. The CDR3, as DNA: TGTGACAGCAGCTTGGAAGGGGGGGCCCTTAACACTGAAGCTTTCTTT.

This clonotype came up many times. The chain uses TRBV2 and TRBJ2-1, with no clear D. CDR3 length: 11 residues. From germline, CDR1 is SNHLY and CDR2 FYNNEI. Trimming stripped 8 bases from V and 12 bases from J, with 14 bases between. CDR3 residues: CASSEESVQFF. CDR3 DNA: TGTGCCAGCTCCGAGGAGAGCGTGCAGTTCTTC.

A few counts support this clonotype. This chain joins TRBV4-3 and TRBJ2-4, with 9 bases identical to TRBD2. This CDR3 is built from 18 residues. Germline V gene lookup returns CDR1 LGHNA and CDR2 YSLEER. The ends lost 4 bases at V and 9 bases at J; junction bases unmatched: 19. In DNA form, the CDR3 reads TGCGCCAGCAGCCCTTATAGGCTCGGCGGGGGGGCTTCTTCCATTCAGTACTTC. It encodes CASSPYRLGGGASSIQYF.

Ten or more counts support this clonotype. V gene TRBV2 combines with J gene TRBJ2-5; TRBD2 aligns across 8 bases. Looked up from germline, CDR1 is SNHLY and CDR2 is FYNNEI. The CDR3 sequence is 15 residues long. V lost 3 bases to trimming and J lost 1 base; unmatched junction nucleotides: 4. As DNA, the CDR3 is TGTGCCAGCAGTGATCCGGGACTAGTCCAAGAGACCCAGTACTTC. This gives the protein CASSDPGLVQETQYF.